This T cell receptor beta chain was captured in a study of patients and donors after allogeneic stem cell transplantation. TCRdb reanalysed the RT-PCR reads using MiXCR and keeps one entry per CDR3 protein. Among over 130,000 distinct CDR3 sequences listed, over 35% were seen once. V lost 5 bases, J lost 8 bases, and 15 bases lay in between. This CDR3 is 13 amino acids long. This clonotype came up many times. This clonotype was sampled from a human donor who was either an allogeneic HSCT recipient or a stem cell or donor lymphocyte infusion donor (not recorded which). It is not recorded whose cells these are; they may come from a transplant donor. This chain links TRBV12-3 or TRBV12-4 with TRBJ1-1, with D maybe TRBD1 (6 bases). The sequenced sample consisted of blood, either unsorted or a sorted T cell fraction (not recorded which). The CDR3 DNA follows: TGTGCCAGCAGTCAGTATAGGGGGGCGGAAGCTTTCTTT. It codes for CASSQYRGAEAFF.